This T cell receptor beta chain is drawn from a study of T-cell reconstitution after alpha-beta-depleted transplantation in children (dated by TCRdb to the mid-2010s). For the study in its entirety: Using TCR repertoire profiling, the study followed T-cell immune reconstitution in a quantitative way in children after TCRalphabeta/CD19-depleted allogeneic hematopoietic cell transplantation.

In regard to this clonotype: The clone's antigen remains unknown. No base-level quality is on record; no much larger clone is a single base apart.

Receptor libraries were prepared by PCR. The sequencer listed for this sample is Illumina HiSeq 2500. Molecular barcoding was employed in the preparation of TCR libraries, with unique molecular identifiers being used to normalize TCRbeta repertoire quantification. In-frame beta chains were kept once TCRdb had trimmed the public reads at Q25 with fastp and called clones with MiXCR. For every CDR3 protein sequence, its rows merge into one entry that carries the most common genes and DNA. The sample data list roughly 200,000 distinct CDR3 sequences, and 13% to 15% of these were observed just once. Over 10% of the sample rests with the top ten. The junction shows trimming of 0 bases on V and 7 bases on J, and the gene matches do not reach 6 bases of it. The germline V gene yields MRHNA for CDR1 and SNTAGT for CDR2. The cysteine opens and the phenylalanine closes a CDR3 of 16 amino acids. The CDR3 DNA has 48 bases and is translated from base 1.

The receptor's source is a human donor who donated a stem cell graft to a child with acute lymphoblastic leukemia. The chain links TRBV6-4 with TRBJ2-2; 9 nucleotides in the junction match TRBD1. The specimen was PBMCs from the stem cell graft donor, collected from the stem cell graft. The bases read TGTGCCAGCAGTGACTCGCGGACAGGGGTAGTCGGGGAGCTGTTTTTT. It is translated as CASSDSRTGVVGELFF.